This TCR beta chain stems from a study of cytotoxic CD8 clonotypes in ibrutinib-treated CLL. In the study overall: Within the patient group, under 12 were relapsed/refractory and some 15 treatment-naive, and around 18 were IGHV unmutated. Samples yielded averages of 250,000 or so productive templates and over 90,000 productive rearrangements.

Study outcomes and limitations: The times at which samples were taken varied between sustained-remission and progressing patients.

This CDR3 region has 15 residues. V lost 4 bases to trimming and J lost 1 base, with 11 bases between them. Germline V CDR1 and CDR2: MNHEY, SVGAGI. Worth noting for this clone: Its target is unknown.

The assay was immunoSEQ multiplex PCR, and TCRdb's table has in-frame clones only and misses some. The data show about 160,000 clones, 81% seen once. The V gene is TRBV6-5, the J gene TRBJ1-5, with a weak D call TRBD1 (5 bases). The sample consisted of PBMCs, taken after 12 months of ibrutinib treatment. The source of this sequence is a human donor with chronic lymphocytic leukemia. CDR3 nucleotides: TGTGCCAGCAGTTCCCTACAGGCGAGCAATCAGCCCCAGCATTTT. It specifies CASSSLQASNQPQHF.